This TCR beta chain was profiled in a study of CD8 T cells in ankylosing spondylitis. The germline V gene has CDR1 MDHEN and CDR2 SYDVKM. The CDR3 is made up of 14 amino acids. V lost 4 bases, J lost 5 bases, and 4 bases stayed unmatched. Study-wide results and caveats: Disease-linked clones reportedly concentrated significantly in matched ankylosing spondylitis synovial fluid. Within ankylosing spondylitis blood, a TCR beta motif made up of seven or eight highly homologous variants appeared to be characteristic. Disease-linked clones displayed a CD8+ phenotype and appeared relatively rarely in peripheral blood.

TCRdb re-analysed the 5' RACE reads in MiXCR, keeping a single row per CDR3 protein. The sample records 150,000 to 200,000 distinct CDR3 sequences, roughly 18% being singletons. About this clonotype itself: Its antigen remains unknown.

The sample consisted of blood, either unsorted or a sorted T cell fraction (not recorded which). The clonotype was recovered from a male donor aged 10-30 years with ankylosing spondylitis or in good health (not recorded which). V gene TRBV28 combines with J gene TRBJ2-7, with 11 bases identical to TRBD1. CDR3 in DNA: TGTGCCAGCAGTTCTCTGGACAGGGGGCACGAGCAGTACTTC. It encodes CASSSLDRGHEQYF.